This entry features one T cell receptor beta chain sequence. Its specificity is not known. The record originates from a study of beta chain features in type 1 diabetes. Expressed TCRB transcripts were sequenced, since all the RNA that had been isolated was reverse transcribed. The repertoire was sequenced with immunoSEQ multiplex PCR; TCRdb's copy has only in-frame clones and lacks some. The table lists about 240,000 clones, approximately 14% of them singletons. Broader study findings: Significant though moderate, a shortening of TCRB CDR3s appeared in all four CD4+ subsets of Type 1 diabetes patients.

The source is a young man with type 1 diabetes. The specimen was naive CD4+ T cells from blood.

The CDR3 sequence: CASSAGQQETQYF. CDR3 nucleotide sequence: TGTGCCAGCAGCGCGGGACAGCAAGAGACCCAGTACTTC. J is TRBJ2-5 and V is TRBV11-2, with D possibly matching TRBD1 (7 bases). Germline V gene sequence: CDR1 SGHAT, CDR2 FQNNGV. The V end was cut by 5 bases, the J end by 2 bases, with 9 bases between. The CDR3 runs to 13 residues.